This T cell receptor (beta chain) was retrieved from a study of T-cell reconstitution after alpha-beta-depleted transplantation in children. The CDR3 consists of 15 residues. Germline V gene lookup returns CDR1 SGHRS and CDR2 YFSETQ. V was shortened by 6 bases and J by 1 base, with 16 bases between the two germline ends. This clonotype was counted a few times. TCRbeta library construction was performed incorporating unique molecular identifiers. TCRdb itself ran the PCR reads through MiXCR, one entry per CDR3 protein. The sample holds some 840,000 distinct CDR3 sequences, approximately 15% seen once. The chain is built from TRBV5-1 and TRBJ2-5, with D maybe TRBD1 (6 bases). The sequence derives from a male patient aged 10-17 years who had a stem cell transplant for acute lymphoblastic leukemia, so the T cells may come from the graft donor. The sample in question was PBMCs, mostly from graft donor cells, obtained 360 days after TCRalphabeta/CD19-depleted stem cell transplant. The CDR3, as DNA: TGCGCCAGCAAGGAGGCTACCAGGGGCCAAGAGACCCAGTACTTC. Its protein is CASKEATRGQETQYF.